The 11 T cell receptor beta chains given below trace back to one sample, sequenced in a study of blood T cells in healthy people across ages (dated by TCRdb to about 2015). Receptor libraries were prepared by 5' RACE. The sequencer listed for this sample is Illumina HiSeq 2500. A second 7 to 11 cycle PCR used a sample-barcoded 5' primer and a J-beta primer mix. TCRdb applied fastp at Q25 and MiXCR to the public reads, then kept only in-frame beta chains. Each record represents a unique CDR3 protein, reported with the most common genes and DNA among its rows. Within this sample are around 650,000 distinct CDR3 sequences, with roughly 43% of them counted one time only. The ten largest account for 30% of the sample. The source material was blood. The receptors come from a man older than 75 in good health.

This chain links TRBV5-5 with TRBJ1-4; TRBD1 aligns across 9 bases. Germline assignment: CDR1 SGHKS and CDR2 YYEKEE (reference sequence). The V gene end was trimmed by 7 bases and the J gene end by 6 bases; junction bases not matched to a gene: 16. CDR3 length: 17 residues. CDR3 sequence (DNA): TGTGCCAGCGGGGTGTCGACAGGGGGATACGGGTATGAAAAACTGTTTTTT. This translates into CASGVSTGGYGYEKLFF.

This clonotype has a handful of counts. This chain uses TRBV6-2 or TRBV6-3 with TRBJ2-5, with D possibly TRBD1 on 7 matching bases. Germline V gene sequence: CDR1 MNHEY, CDR2 SVGEGT. Trimming took 6 bases from V and 7 from J, leaving 24 bases between them. The CDR3 is made up of 16 amino acids. CDR3: CASSRPGRGVSATQYF. The CDR3 region has the DNA TGTGCCAGCAGCCGACCTGGCAGGGGGGTATCAGCGACCCAGTACTTC.

The CDR3 DNA reads TGCAGTGCTGGTGGACAGGGGGCGGCCTACAATGAGCAGTTCTTC. It encodes CSAGGQGAAYNEQFF. V and J are TRBV20-1 and TRBJ2-1; 11 nucleotides align to TRBD1. Germline lookup yields CDR1 DFQATT and CDR2 SNEGSKA (reference sequence). V shed 5 bases, J shed 2 bases, and the junction held 5 bases outside the gene matches. CDR3 length equals 15 residues.

This clonotype showed up just a few times. This sequence joins TRBV4-2 and TRBJ2-3, with TRBD2 matching 7 bases. The V and J ends lost 4 bases and 4 bases, in that order; junction bases with no gene match: 14. The germline V gene has CDR1 LGHNA and CDR2 YNFKEQ. The CDR3 spans 17 residues. The CDR3 coding sequence is TGTGCCAGCAGCCTAACACAGCGGGGAGAAAGGTCAGATACGCAGTATTTT. Residues: CASSLTQRGERSDTQYF.

This clonotype was recorded a few times. This sequence joins TRBV10-3 and TRBJ2-7, with D possibly matching TRBD2 (6 bases). CDR1 is ENHRY, CDR2 SYGVKD, per germline. V was shortened by 10 bases and J by 3 bases, with 22 bases between the two germline ends. This CDR3 is 15 amino acids long. The CDR3 reads CATEDRDSSLYEQYF. The CDR3 DNA sequence: TGTGCCACGGAGGACCGGGACTCCTCCCTCTACGAGCAGTACTTC.

The V gene is TRBV4-2, the J gene TRBJ2-1; 7 positions agree with TRBD2. With V trimmed by 6 bases and J by 1 base, 6 bases remained unmatched. The CDR3 spans 15 residues. In germline, CDR1 is LGHNA, CDR2 YNFKEQ. The CDR3 protein is CASSPDGGSYNEQFF. The CDR3 bases are TGTGCCAGCAGTCCGGACGGGGGGTCCTACAATGAGCAGTTCTTC.

This clonotype showed up just a few times. V usage is TRBV4-3 and J usage is TRBJ2-7, with a possible D match to TRBD2 (5 bases). The CDR3 has 14 amino acids. CDR1 is LGHNA and CDR2 is YSLEER in the germline V gene. Trimming shortened V by 0 bases and J by 6 bases, and 12 bases separated the two germline ends. CDR3 sequence: CASSQERGFGEQYF. CDR3 nucleotide sequence: TGCGCCAGCAGCCAAGAAAGAGGGTTCGGCGAGCAGTACTTC.

Only a few counts were recorded for this clonotype. The chain recombines TRBV28 with TRBJ2-7; D is possibly TRBD1 or TRBD2 (6 bases each). Germline V gene lookup returns CDR1 MDHEN and CDR2 SYDVKM. The CDR3 runs to 16 residues. V was clipped by 5 bases and J by 6 bases, with 23 bases between them. In DNA form, the CDR3 reads TGTGCCAGCAGTCCGGGGGCAGGGTTTGTTTCCCGCGAGCAGTACTTC. It codes for CASSPGAGFVSREQYF.

The chain is built from TRBV4-2 and TRBJ1-4; unclear D gene. The CDR3 loop spans 16 amino acids. Trimming cost V 3 bases and J 5 bases, with 16 bases left between them. CDR1 is LGHNA and CDR2 is YNFKEQ in the germline V gene. The CDR3: CASSHLGLAANEKLFF. CDR3 DNA sequence: TGTGCCAGCAGCCACCTCGGGTTGGCAGCGAATGAAAAACTGTTTTTT.

The rearrangement links TRBV20-1 to TRBJ2-5; no clear D gene. Judging by the DNA end, TRBJ2-7 fits better; the J call may be wrong. Germline V gives CDR1 DFQATT, CDR2 SNEGSKA (reference sequence). The CDR3 is 14 residues long. CDR3 bases: TGCAGTGCTAAGGCGGCAAACTATGGCTACGAGCAGTACTTC. Protein product: CSAKAANYGYEQYF.

This clonotype has a handful of counts. V usage is TRBV6-1 and J usage is TRBJ1-5; 8 positions match TRBD1. This CDR3 is 14 amino acids long. J was trimmed by 4 bases and V by 8 bases; bases with no gene match: 7. Germline assignment: CDR1 MNHNS and CDR2 SASEGT. In nucleotides, the CDR3 is TGTGCCAGCTATCAGACAGGGGTAAATCAGCCCCAGCATTTT. Translating it yields CASYQTGVNQPQHF.